A single sample gave rise to the 13 T cell receptor beta chains below, sequenced in a study of blood T cell repertoires in COVID-19. Here immunoSEQ multiplex PCR was the method, and the copy in TCRdb shows in-frame clones only, minus some. The top ten clones hold around 3.5% of a sample with approximately 220,000 clones, roughly 88% of them seen once. The sequencing sample was made of PBMCs or T cells enriched from blood (not recorded which). Receptors were obtained from a woman aged 35 to 49 with acute COVID-19.

V and J are TRBV14 and TRBJ2-5; 14 bases are a match to TRBD2. Germline V gene sequence: CDR1 SGHDN, CDR2 FVKESK. V gave up 4 bases and J gave up 4 bases; unmatched junction bases: 8. The CDR3 covers 17 residues. CDR3 in amino acids: CASSRIIGLAGGETQYF. In nucleotides, the CDR3 is TGTGCCAGCAGCCGAATTATAGGACTAGCGGGGGGAGAGACCCAGTACTTC.

The rearrangement links TRBV29-1 to TRBJ1-1, with D perhaps matching TRBD1 (6 bases). Trimming removed 4 bases from V and 7 bases from J, with 10 bases in between. The germline V gene encodes CDR1 SQVTM and CDR2 ANQGSEA. The CDR3 loop spans 11 amino acids. The CDR3 loop is CSVGTALEAFF. The DNA for the CDR3 is TGCAGCGTTGGGACAGCCCTTGAAGCTTTCTTT. Together with reference TRBV29-1 and TRBJ1-1, the CDR3 gives the full variable domain: SAVISQKPSRDICQRGTSLTIQCQVDSQVTMMFWYRQQPGQSLTLIATANQGSEATYESGFVIDKFPISRPNLTFSTLTVSNMSPEDSSIYLCSVGTALEAFFGQGTRLTVV.

This chain links TRBV4-1 with TRBJ2-1; TRBD2 agrees at 16 bases. The V gene's germline CDR1 is MGHRA and CDR2 YSYEKL. The V gene end was trimmed by 2 bases and the J gene end by 14 bases; junction bases not matched to a gene: 9. This CDR3 is built from 16 residues. The CDR3 protein is CASSQHTGTSGGVKFF. The CDR3 DNA sequence: TGCGCCAGCAGCCAACATACCGGGACTAGCGGGGGGGTTAAGTTCTTC.

The J gene is TRBJ2-5, the V gene TRBV11-2, with a weak D call TRBD1 (5 bases). Per the germline V gene, CDR1 is SGHAT and CDR2 is FQNNGV. With 1 base removed from V and 9 bases from J, the gap between germline ends came to 15 bases. The CDR3 contains 14 residues. CDR3 nucleotides: TGTGCCAGCAGCTTAGCAGGACAACAAATGGCCCAGTACTTC. Translated: CASSLAGQQMAQYF.

A few counts support this clone. CDR3 protein: CASSINEINSPLHF. In nucleotides, the CDR3 is TGTGCCAGTAGTATAAACGAGATTAATTCACCCCTCCACTTT. V gene TRBV19 combines with J gene TRBJ1-6; D is undetermined. CDR3 length: 14 amino acids. Germline V CDR1 and CDR2: LNHDA, SQIVND (reference sequence). V was trimmed by 2 bases and J by 6 bases, leaving 8 bases between them.

The gene calls are TRBV27 and TRBJ2-7; 12 bases agree with TRBD1. V was clipped by 5 bases and J by 13 bases; unmatched bases: 12. Per the germline V gene, CDR1 is MNHEY and CDR2 is SMNVEV (reference sequence). The CDR3 runs to 14 residues. The CDR3 is CASSTGTGGLKVYF. CDR3 coding DNA: TGTGCCAGCAGTACCGGGACAGGGGGCCTAAAAGTTTACTTC.

The V and J genes are TRBV19 and TRBJ1-5, with TRBD1 matching 9 bases. Germline V gene data show CDR1 as LNHDA and CDR2 as SQIVND (reference sequence). The CDR3 is 14 amino acids. With 7 bases clipped from V and 5 bases from J, the junction kept 6 bases outside the gene matches. CDR3 amino acids: CASKQRTGDQPQHF. CDR3 nucleotides: TGTGCCAGTAAGCAGCGGACAGGGGATCAGCCCCAGCATTTT.

The J gene is TRBJ1-1, the V gene TRBV5-1; weak D call: TRBD1 (5 bases). CDR3 length equals 16 residues. Germline CDR1 is SGHRS and CDR2 is YFSETQ. The germline V and J ends were trimmed by 6 bases and 7 bases, with 25 bases remaining between them. The CDR3 region is CASTLLGGGGTSEAFF. The DNA for the CDR3 is TGCGCCAGCACCCTGCTGGGGGGTGGGGGTACGAGTGAAGCTTTCTTT.

The chain carries TRBV30 and TRBJ1-4; D remains unclear. The CDR3 loop spans 15 amino acids. V gave up 2 bases and J gave up 3 bases, with 13 bases separating them. Germline V gene data show CDR1 as GTSNPN and CDR2 as SVGIG (reference sequence). CDR3: CAWSLLTGANEKLFF. In DNA, the CDR3 is TGTGCCTGGAGTCTGCTGACGGGAGCTAATGAAAAACTGTTTTTT.

The J gene is TRBJ1-2, the V gene TRBV4-2; a weak D match, TRBD1 (5 bases). CDR3 length equals 14 residues. Germline-derived CDR1 and CDR2 are LGHNA and YNFKEQ. V lost 2 bases to trimming and J lost 4 bases, with 11 bases between them. CDR3 sequence: CASSQLDRRYGYTF. DNA for the CDR3: TGTGCCAGCAGCCAACTCGACAGACGCTATGGCTACACCTTC.

The V gene is TRBV6-2 or TRBV6-3, the J gene TRBJ1-5, with 7 bases that match TRBD1. CDR3 length: 13 amino acids. In germline, CDR1 is MNHEY, CDR2 SVGEGT. With V trimmed by 4 bases and J by 6 bases, 3 bases remained unmatched. The CDR3 DNA sequence: TGTGCCAGCAGTTCGACAGGGTCTCAGCCCCAGCATTTT. Translating it yields CASSSTGSQPQHF.

The chain recombines TRBV7-9 with TRBJ1-5; D is perhaps TRBD1 (6 bases). V gave up 1 base and J gave up 2 bases, with 12 bases separating them. The CDR3 sequence is 16 residues long. Germline CDR1 is SEHNR and CDR2 is FQNEAQ (reference sequence). CDR3 DNA: TGTGCCAGCAGCTTAGTTATCAGGGGAGGCAATCAGCCCCAGCATTTT. Translated, it gives CASSLVIRGGNQPQHF.

In the case of this clone: At the DNA level, this CDR3 is encoded by other sequences in the same sample as well. The chain joins TRBV19 to TRBJ1-1; TRBD1 aligns across 7 bases. V dropped 1 base and J dropped 4; count of bases not matched to a gene: 0. This CDR3 comprises 13 residues. The germline V gene encodes CDR1 LNHDA and CDR2 SQIVND (reference sequence). CDR3 DNA sequence: TGTGCCAGTAGTATAGCAGGGGGCACTGAAGCTTTCTTT. Protein product: CASSIAGGTEAFF.